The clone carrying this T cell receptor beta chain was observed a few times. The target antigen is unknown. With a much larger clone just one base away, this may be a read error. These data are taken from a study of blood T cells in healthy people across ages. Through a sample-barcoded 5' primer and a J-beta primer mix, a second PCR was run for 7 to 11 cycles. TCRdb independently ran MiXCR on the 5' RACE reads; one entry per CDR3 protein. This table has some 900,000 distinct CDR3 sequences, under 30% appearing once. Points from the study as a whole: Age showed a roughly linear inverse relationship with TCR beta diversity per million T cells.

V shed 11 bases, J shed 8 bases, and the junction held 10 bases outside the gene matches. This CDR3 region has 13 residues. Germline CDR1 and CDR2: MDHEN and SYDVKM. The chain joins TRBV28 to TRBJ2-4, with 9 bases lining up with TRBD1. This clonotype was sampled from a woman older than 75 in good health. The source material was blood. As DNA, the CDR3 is TGTGCCGCCAAAAGGGACAGGGTAGACATTCAGTACTTC. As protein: CAAKRDRVDIQYF.